Listed here are 6 T cell receptor beta chains from one sample, sequenced in a study of control samples from healthy donors and cancer patients. The method was immunoSEQ multiplex PCR; TCRdb's version includes in-frame clones alone and lacks a portion of them. Here the sample spans roughly 190,000 clones, about 90% being singletons. Sequenced: blood. The receptor source for this set is a young man in good health.

This clone was seen once. The chain recombines TRBV6-5 with TRBJ1-1; 8 nucleotides line up with TRBD1. CDR1 is MNHEY, CDR2 SVGAGI, per germline. This CDR3 comprises 12 residues. J lost 4 bases, V lost 8 bases, and 3 bases had no gene match. CDR3 protein: CASATGGTEAFF. Here the CDR3 DNA reads TGTGCCAGCGCTACAGGGGGCACTGAAGCTTTCTTT.

V gene TRBV7-7 combines with J gene TRBJ2-1, with D tentatively TRBD2 (7 bases). Deletions cut 5 bases from V and 5 bases from J, with 10 bases between. The CDR3 loop spans 13 amino acids. The germline V gene has CDR1 SSHAT and CDR2 FNYEAQ (reference sequence). CDR3 sequence: CASSGGANNEQFF. The CDR3 DNA sequence: TGTGCCAGCAGCGGGGGGGCGAACAATGAGCAGTTCTTC.

The chain joins TRBV30 to TRBJ1-1, with no clear D. V was shortened by 2 bases and J by 3 bases, with 13 bases between the two germline ends. The CDR3 runs 14 residues. CDR1 and CDR2 from the germline V gene are GTSNPN and SVGIG (reference sequence). CDR3 in DNA: TGTGCCTGGAGTCCTTGGAACAGTTACACTGAAGCTTTCTTT. Translated, it gives CAWSPWNSYTEAFF.

This clone was found a few times. The chain joins TRBV10-3 to TRBJ2-7; 7 bases fit TRBD2. CDR1 ENHRY and CDR2 SYGVKD come from the germline V gene. The ends lost 6 bases at V and 0 bases at J; junction bases unmatched: 8. This CDR3 spans 15 amino acids. The CDR3 sequence: CAIRVGTKSSYEQYF. The CDR3 DNA sequence: TGTGCCATCAGGGTCGGGACTAAGAGCTCCTACGAGCAGTACTTC.

This clone appeared a single time. The chain carries TRBV6-6 and TRBJ1-5, with TRBD1 as a possible D gene (5 bases). The V end lost 6 bases, the J end lost 15 bases, and 27 bases lay between the germline ends. Germline CDR1 MNHNY, CDR2 SVGAGI (reference sequence). The CDR3 is 15 amino acids. The CDR3, as DNA: TGTGCCAGCAGAAACCTCGGGACGGTCATGGGACGTTGGCATTTT. Its protein product is CASRNLGTVMGRWHF.

This rearrangement joins TRBV18 to TRBJ2-5; 12 positions match TRBD2. V dropped 1 base and J dropped 1; count of bases not matched to a gene: 4. The CDR3 extends over 17 amino acids. Per the germline V gene, CDR1 is KGHSH and CDR2 is LQKENI. The CDR3 region has the DNA TGTGCCAGCTCACCACTTCCTAGCGGGGGGGCCCAAGAGACCCAGTACTTC. This encodes CASSPLPSGGAQETQYF.